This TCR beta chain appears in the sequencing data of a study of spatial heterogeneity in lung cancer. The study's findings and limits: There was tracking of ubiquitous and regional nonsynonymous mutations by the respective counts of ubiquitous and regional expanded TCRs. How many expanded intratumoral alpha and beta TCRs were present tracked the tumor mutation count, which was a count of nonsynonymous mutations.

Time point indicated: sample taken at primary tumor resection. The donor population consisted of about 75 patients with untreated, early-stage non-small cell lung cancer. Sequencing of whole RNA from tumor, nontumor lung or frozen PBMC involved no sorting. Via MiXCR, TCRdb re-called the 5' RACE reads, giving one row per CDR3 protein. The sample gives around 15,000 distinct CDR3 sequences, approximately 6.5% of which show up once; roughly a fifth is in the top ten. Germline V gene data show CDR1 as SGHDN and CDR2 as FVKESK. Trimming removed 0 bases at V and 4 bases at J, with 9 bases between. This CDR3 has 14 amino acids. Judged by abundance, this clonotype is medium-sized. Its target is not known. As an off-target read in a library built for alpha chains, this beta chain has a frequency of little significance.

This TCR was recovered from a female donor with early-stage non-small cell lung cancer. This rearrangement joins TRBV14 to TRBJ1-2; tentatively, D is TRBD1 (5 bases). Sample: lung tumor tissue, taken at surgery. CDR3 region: CASSQEARAYGYTF. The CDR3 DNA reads TGTGCCAGCAGCCAAGAAGCCAGGGCCTATGGCTACACCTTC.